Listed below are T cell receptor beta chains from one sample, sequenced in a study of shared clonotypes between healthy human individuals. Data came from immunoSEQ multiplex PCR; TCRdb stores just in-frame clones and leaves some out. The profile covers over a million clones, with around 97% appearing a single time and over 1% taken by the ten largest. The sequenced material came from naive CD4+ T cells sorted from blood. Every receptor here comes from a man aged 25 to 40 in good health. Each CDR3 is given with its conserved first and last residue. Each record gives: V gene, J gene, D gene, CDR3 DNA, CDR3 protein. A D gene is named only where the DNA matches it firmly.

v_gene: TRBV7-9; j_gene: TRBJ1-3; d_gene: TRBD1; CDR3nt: TGTGCCAGCAGCTCGGGACAGGGAGATAGGGGAAACTCTGGAAACACCATATATTTT; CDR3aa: CASSSGQGDRGNSGNTIYF
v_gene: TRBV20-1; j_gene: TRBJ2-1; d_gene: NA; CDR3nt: TGCAGTGCGGTTCGGTTTGGGCAGTTCTTC; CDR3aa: CSAVRFGQFF
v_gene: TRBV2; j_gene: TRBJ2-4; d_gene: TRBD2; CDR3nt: TGTGCCAGCAGTGAAAGCGGGGGGCCCGGAAACATTCAGTACTTC; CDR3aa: CASSESGGPGNIQYF
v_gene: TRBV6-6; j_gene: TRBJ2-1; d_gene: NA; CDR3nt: TGTGCCAGCAGTTATCGGGGGTGGGATGAGCAGTTCTTC; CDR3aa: CASSYRGWDEQFF
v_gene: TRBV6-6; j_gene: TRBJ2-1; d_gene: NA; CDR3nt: TGTGCCGTATCCAATACAGTCGAGCAGTTCTTC; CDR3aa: CAVSNTVEQFF
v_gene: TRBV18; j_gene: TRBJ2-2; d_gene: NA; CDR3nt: TGTGCCAGCTCACCACACACGGGCTTAATGGAGCTGTTTTTT; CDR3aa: CASSPHTGLMELFF
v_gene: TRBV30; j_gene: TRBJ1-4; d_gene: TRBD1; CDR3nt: TGTGCCTGGAGTGTGGGGATCAGGGGGCCTGATGAAAAACTGTTTTTT; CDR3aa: CAWSVGIRGPDEKLFF
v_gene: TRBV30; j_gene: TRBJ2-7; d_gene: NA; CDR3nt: TGTGCCTGGAGTGCGAATACCTACGAGCAGTACTTC; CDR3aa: CAWSANTYEQYF
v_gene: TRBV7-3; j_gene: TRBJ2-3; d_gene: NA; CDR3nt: TGTGCCAGCAGCCTCACAGATACGCAGTATTTT; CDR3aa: CASSLTDTQYF
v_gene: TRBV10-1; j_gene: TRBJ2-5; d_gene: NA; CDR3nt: TGCGCCAGCAGTCCAACATGGGATCGGGAGACCCAGTACTTC; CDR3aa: CASSPTWDRETQYF